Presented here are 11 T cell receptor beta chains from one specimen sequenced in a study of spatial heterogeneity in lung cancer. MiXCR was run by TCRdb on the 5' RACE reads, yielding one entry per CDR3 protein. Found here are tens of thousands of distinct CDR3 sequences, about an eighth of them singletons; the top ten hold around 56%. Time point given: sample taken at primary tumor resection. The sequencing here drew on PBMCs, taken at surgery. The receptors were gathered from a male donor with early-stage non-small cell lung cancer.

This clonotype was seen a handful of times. CDR3: CATSLGGDPSNIQYF. CDR3 sequence (DNA): TGTGCCACCAGCCTCGGGGGGGACCCGTCAAACATTCAGTACTTC. The V call is TRBV15, the J call TRBJ2-4; 8 bases fit TRBD2. CDR3 length: 15 residues. The germline CDR1 and CDR2 sequences are LNHNV and YYDKDF (reference sequence). The V and J ends lost 5 bases and 6 bases, in that order; junction bases with no gene match: 9.

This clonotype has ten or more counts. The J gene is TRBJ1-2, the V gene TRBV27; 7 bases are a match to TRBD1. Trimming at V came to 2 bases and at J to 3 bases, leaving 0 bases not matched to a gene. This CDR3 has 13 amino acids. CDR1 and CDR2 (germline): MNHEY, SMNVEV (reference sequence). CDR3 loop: CASSLDRDYGYTF. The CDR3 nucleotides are TGTGCCAGCAGTTTAGACAGGGACTATGGCTACACCTTC.

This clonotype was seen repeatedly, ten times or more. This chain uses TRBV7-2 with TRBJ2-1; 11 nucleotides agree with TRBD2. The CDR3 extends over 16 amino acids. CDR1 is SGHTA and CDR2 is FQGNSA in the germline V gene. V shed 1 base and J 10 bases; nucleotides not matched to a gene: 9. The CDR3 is CASSLGVAGGSREQFF. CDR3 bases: TGTGCCAGCAGCTTAGGGGTAGCGGGAGGGTCGCGAGAGCAGTTCTTC.

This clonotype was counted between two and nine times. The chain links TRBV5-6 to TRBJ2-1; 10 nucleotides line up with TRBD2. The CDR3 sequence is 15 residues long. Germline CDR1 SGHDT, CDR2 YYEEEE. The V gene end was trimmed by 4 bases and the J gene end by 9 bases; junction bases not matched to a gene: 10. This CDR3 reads CASSASGGERSEQFF. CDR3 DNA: TGTGCCAGCAGCGCGAGCGGGGGGGAGAGAAGTGAGCAGTTCTTC.

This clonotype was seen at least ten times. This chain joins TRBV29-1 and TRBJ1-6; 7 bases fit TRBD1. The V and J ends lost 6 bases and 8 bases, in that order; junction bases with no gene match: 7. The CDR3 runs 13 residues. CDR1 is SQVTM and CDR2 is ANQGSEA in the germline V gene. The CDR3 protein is CSVAGTADSPLHF. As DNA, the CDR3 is TGCAGCGTCGCCGGGACAGCCGATTCACCCCTCCACTTT.

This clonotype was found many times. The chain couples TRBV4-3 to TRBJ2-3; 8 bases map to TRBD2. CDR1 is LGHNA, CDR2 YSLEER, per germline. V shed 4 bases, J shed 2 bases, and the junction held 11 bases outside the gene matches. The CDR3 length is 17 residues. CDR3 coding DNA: TGCGCCAGCAGCCCAGACGTGACTAGCGAGGACACAGATACGCAGTATTTT. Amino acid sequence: CASSPDVTSEDTDTQYF.

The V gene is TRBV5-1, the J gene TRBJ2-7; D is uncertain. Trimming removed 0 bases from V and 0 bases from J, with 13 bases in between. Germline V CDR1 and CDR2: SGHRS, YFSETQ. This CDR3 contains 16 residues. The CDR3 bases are TGCGCCAGCAGCTTGGCCGGGCAGGACCACTCCTACGAGCAGTACTTC. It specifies CASSLAGQDHSYEQYF. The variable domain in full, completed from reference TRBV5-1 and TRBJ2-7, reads KAGVTQTPRYLIKTRGQQVTLSCSPISGHRSVSWYQQTPGQGLQFLFEYFSETQRNKGNFPGRFSGRQFSNSRSEMNVSTLELGDSALYLCASSLAGQDHSYEQYFGPGTRLTVT.

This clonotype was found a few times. The CDR3 region is CSVTWGNTEAFF. CDR3 bases: TGCAGCGTTACCTGGGGTAACACTGAAGCTTTCTTT. The chain links TRBV29-1 to TRBJ1-1, with D unclear. This CDR3 spans 12 amino acids. Germline CDR1 reads SQVTM; CDR2 reads ANQGSEA. V was cut by 5 bases and J by 2 bases, with 9 bases left in between.

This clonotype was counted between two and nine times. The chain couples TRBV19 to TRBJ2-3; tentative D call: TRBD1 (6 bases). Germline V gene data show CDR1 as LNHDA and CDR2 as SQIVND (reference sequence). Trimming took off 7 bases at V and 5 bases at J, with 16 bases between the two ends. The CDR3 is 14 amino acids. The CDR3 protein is CASTQGRTEDTQYF. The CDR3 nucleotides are TGTGCCAGTACCCAAGGCCGGACAGAAGATACGCAGTATTTT. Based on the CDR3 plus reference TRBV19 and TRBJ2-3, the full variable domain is DGGITQSPKYLFRKEGQNVTLSCEQNLNHDAMYWYRQDPGQGLRLIYYSQIVNDFQKGDIAEGYSVSREKKESFPLTVTSAQKNPTAFYLCASTQGRTEDTQYFGPGTRLTVL.

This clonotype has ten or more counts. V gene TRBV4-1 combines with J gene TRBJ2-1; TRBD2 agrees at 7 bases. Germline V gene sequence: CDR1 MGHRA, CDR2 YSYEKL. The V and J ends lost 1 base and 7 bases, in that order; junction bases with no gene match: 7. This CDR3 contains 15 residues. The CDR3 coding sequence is TGCGCCAGCAGCCAAGCGGAGGACGGGGGGAATGAGCAGTTCTTC. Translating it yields CASSQAEDGGNEQFF.

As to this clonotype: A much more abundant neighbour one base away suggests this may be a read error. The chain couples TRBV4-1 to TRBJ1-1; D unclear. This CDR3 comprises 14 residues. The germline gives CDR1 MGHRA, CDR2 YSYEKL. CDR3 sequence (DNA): TGCGCCAGCAGCCAAGATCCCCCGAACACTGGAGCTTTCTTT. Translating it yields CASSQDPPNTGAFF.